Listed here are 22 T cell receptor beta chains from one sample, sequenced in a study of technical replicates of blood from several donors. Repertoires were generated with immunoSEQ multiplex PCR, while TCRdb's copy carries only in-frame clones and drops some. The table has 90,000 to 100,000 clones, 96% seen once. Sequences were obtained from T cells isolated from PBMCs. The receptors stem from a human donor in good health.

The chain combines TRBV27 with TRBJ1-5; 8 bases map to TRBD1. Looked up from germline, CDR1 is MNHEY and CDR2 is SMNVEV (reference sequence). The CDR3 consists of 15 residues. V lost 3 bases, J lost 5 bases, and 6 bases stayed unmatched. Written as DNA, the CDR3 is TGTGCCAGCAGTTTTGCCGGACAGGGTCATCAGCCCCAGCATTTT. Protein sequence: CASSFAGQGHQPQHF.

The J gene is TRBJ2-1, the V gene TRBV7-8; no clear D. The germline V gene encodes CDR1 SGHVS and CDR2 FQNEAQ. Trimming cost V 5 bases and J 9 bases, with 14 bases left between them. The CDR3 covers 13 residues. CDR3 DNA sequence: TGTGCCAGCAGCCAAGACCCAGCGAGTGAGCAGTTCTTC. This codes for CASSQDPASEQFF.

This chain joins TRBV6-6 and TRBJ1-4; D not resolved. This CDR3 contains 13 residues. CDR1 and CDR2 (germline): MNHNY, SVGAGI (reference sequence). The ends were cut back, 5 bases at V and 8 bases at J, with 12 bases in the middle. The CDR3 DNA sequence: TGTGCCAGCAGTCCGCTAGACGGGGAAAAACTGTTTTTT. Amino acids: CASSPLDGEKLFF.

The V call is TRBV10-3, the J call TRBJ2-7, with TRBD1 identical over 9 bases. CDR3 length: 14 amino acids. CDR1 and CDR2 from the germline V gene are ENHRY and SYGVKD. The V and J ends lost 6 bases and 6 bases, in that order; junction bases with no gene match: 9. The DNA for the CDR3 is TGTGCCATCAGCTCCGGGACAGGGATATCCGAGCAGTACTTC. Its translation is CAISSGTGISEQYF.

This clone was found once. The V and J genes are TRBV6-1 and TRBJ2-2; possible D gene TRBD2, 6 bases. CDR1 is MNHNS, CDR2 SASEGT, per germline. The ends were cut back, 4 bases at V and 1 base at J, with 16 bases in the middle. The length of the CDR3 is 17 residues. The CDR3 DNA sequence: TGTGCCAGCAGTGTCCTTTTTGAGGGAGGGAACACCGGGGAGCTGTTTTTT. Translation: CASSVLFEGGNTGELFF.

The J gene is TRBJ1-3, the V gene TRBV7-2; 7 bases align to TRBD1. The V segment lost 2 bases and the J segment 1 base; nucleotides outside the gene matches: 2. CDR1 and CDR2 (germline): SGHTA, FQGNSA. This CDR3 contains 15 residues. The CDR3 DNA follows: TGTGCCAGCAGCTTAAGGGGGCCATCTGGAAACACCATATATTTT. Its translation is CASSLRGPSGNTIYF.

The chain joins TRBV7-9 to TRBJ1-2; possibly TRBD1 for D (6 bases). V was pared by 2 bases and J by 13 bases, with 8 bases between. The CDR3 has 10 residues. Germline V lookup: CDR1 SEHNR, CDR2 FQNEAQ (reference sequence). CDR3 coding DNA: TGTGCCAGCAGCTTATCAGGGGTCACCTTC. Translated: CASSLSGVTF.

CDR3 DNA: TGTGCCAGCAGCCCGGGACAGGGCGACGAGCAGTACTTC. This encodes CASSPGQGDEQYF. V and J are TRBV7-2 and TRBJ2-7; 9 bases line up with TRBD1. This CDR3 is built from 13 residues. After removal of 5 bases from V and 5 bases from J, the junction contained 4 bases not matched to a gene. Germline V gene data show CDR1 as SGHTA and CDR2 as FQGNSA.

This chain connects TRBV28 to TRBJ2-3, with 8 positions matching TRBD2. The CDR3 contains 15 residues. Unmatched junction bases numbered 10, after V lost 3 bases and J lost 8 bases. Germline values: CDR1 MDHEN, CDR2 SYDVKM. This CDR3 is CASSLERAGVGTQYF. As DNA, the CDR3 is TGTGCCAGCAGTTTGGAAAGAGCGGGAGTGGGTACGCAGTATTTT.

The chain carries TRBV9 and TRBJ2-1; 8 positions match TRBD2. The CDR3 sequence is 16 residues long. Germline V CDR1 and CDR2: SGDLS, YYNGEE. J gave up 2 bases and V 0 bases, and 4 bases lay outside the gene matches. The chain's CDR3 is CASSVGAGVAYNEQFF. The CDR3 coding sequence is TGTGCCAGCAGCGTAGGAGCGGGAGTGGCCTACAATGAGCAGTTCTTC.

The rearrangement links TRBV6-5 to TRBJ1-3; D possibly corresponds to TRBD1 (5 bases). This CDR3 has 15 residues. From germline, CDR1 is MNHEY and CDR2 SVGAGI. V was shortened by 4 bases and J by 4 bases, with 14 bases between the two germline ends. Here the CDR3 DNA reads TGTGCCAGCAGTTCATCTCAGGGAACCGGAAACACCATATATTTT. It yields the protein CASSSSQGTGNTIYF.

The CDR3 here is CASSGQGVSTEAFF. Written as DNA, the CDR3 is TGTGCCAGCAGTGGACAGGGCGTAAGCACTGAAGCTTTCTTT. This chain joins TRBV2 and TRBJ1-1; 7 positions agree with TRBD1. V trimming: 4 bases; J trimming: 4 bases; junction bases outside the gene matches: 6. The CDR3 is 14 amino acids. Germline lookup yields CDR1 SNHLY and CDR2 FYNNEI.

The V and J genes are TRBV6-5 and TRBJ1-2; 7 bases are a match to TRBD1. CDR1 is MNHEY and CDR2 is SVGAGI in the germline V gene. J lost 4 bases, V lost 5 bases, and 7 bases had no gene match. The CDR3 spans 14 residues. The CDR3 DNA reads as TGTGCCAGCAGTATGACAGGGTCGGGCTATGGCTACACCTTC. It specifies CASSMTGSGYGYTF.

The chain couples TRBV4-1 to TRBJ2-3, with D unresolved. The CDR3 sequence is 15 residues long. Trimming left V 4 bases short and J 2 bases short, with 13 bases between. Germline CDR1 is MGHRA and CDR2 is YSYEKL. The chain's CDR3 is CASSLPGETTDTQYF. The DNA of the CDR3 is TGCGCCAGCAGCCTTCCGGGTGAGACCACAGATACGCAGTATTTT.

With regard to this clone: This sample includes further DNA sequences coding for the same CDR3. This chain joins TRBV11-2 and TRBJ2-3; a weak D match, TRBD2 (6 bases). This CDR3 has 13 amino acids. Germline CDR1 is SGHAT and CDR2 is FQNNGV. V lost 5 bases and J 6 bases, leaving 12 bases between the germline ends. The chain's CDR3 is CASSPGGGDTQYF. Written as DNA, the CDR3 is TGTGCCAGCAGCCCCGGTGGAGGGGATACGCAGTATTTT.

J is TRBJ2-7 and V is TRBV7-2; possibly TRBD1 for D (5 bases). The CDR3 totals 13 residues. Germline-derived CDR1 and CDR2 are SGHTA and FQGNSA. Trimming shortened V by 3 bases and J by 2 bases, and 8 bases separated the two germline ends. CDR3 nucleotide sequence: TGTGCCAGCAGCTTTAGGGGAACCTACGAGCAGTACTTC. It yields the protein CASSFRGTYEQYF.

A word on this clone: This sample also contains other DNA sequences that code for the same CDR3. The CDR3 loop reads CASSLGLAGGDEQFF. The CDR3 DNA sequence: TGCGCCAGCAGCTTGGGACTAGCGGGAGGAGATGAGCAGTTCTTC. V is TRBV5-1 and J is TRBJ2-1; 13 nucleotides match TRBD2. CDR3 size: 15 residues. V shed 0 bases and J 8 bases; nucleotides not matched to a gene: 2. Germline lookup yields CDR1 SGHRS and CDR2 YFSETQ. Based on the CDR3 plus reference TRBV5-1 and TRBJ2-1, the full variable domain is KAGVTQTPRYLIKTRGQQVTLSCSPISGHRSVSWYQQTPGQGLQFLFEYFSETQRNKGNFPGRFSGRQFSNSRSEMNVSTLELGDSALYLCASSLGLAGGDEQFFGPGTRLTVL.

J is TRBJ1-5 and V is TRBV6-5; TRBD1 is a possible D gene (5 bases). Trimming took 6 bases from V and 10 from J, leaving 19 bases between them. The CDR3 runs 14 residues. CDR1 is MNHEY, CDR2 SVGAGI, per germline. The CDR3 sequence is CASRPRQTSSPQHF. The CDR3 DNA follows: TGTGCCAGCAGACCCCGACAGACCTCAAGCCCCCAGCATTTT.

This clone occurred a few times. The rearrangement joins TRBV2 to TRBJ1-1; D unresolved. V was shortened by 8 bases and J by 8 bases, with 9 bases between the two germline ends. The CDR3 consists of 10 residues. Germline loops: CDR1 SNHLY, CDR2 FYNNEI. CDR3: CASFSGEAFF. Here the CDR3 DNA reads TGTGCCAGCTTCTCCGGGGAAGCTTTCTTT.

The J gene is TRBJ2-1, the V gene TRBV30, with TRBD2 matching 10 bases. J was trimmed by 3 bases and V by 1 base; bases with no gene match: 6. The germline V gene has CDR1 GTSNPN and CDR2 SVGIG (reference sequence). The CDR3 consists of 16 residues. The CDR3 is CAWSAGLAVSYNEQFF. The CDR3 region has the DNA TGTGCCTGGAGTGCCGGACTAGCGGTCAGCTACAATGAGCAGTTCTTC.

This chain links TRBV14 with TRBJ2-1; 11 bases align to TRBD2. With V trimmed by 3 bases and J by 8 bases, 6 bases remained unmatched. The CDR3 loop spans 15 amino acids. Germline CDR1 and CDR2: SGHDN and FVKESK. The CDR3 here is CASSHSGRADHEQFF. CDR3 nucleotides: TGTGCCAGCAGCCATAGCGGGAGGGCGGACCATGAGCAGTTCTTC.

The chain employs TRBV28 and TRBJ1-1; 9 positions agree with TRBD1. CDR1 MDHEN and CDR2 SYDVKM come from the germline V gene. Unmatched junction bases numbered 11, after V lost 5 bases and J lost 7 bases. This CDR3 is built from 15 residues. CDR3 residues: CASSNGQGTALEAFF. The CDR3 DNA sequence: TGTGCCAGCAGTAACGGACAGGGGACCGCCCTTGAAGCTTTCTTT.